This T cell receptor beta chain comes out of a study of graft-versus-host responses after intestinal transplantation. Overall study: Once they had received anti-thymocyte globulin induction, all recipients took tacrolimus and steroids for approximately three years.

V gave up 4 bases and J gave up 1 base, with 8 bases separating them. The CDR3 has 13 amino acids. CDR1 is SEHNR and CDR2 is FQNEAQ in the germline V gene (reference sequence). Findings of the study overall: Elevated graft-versus-host to host-versus-graft clonal ratios in allografts were recorded for patients with graft-donor T cell macrochimerism. Present in recipient marrow, GvH clones included some that appeared first in ileum or blood.

With regard to this clone: Antigen unknown.

Method: immunoSEQ multiplex PCR; TCRdb's copy keeps in-frame clones and lacks some. The repertoire holds approximately 78,000 clones, with more than 75% as singletons. The sequence was obtained from a human donor who was the organ donor for an intestinal transplant. This chain links TRBV7-9 with TRBJ2-7; the D is unclear. The input for sequencing was unstimulated CD8+ T cells sorted from spleen or lymph node cells, taken before transplant. The CDR3 DNA is TGTGCCAGCAGCTGGTCGGGTTCCTACGAGCAGTACTTC. Protein: CASSWSGSYEQYF.